This section outlines one T cell receptor beta chain sequence together with its context. The data originate from a study of shared T cell receptors in the human thymus. The CDR3 consists of 14 residues. Germline V gene lookup returns CDR1 MNHEY and CDR2 SVGAGI. Trimming pared 5 bases from V and 7 bases from J, leaving 14 bases between. Produced via immunoSEQ multiplex PCR; TCRdb's table is partial and in-frame only. This table holds about 730,000 clones, over 75% found once. This same sample was also part of a study on human thymus T cells. That publication notes: As related research reported, thymic repertoires overlapped highly among unrelated individuals.

This sequence was found in a girl under two years old with a congenital heart defect. This chain uses TRBV6-5 with TRBJ1-4; D is ambiguous. Sequences were obtained from thymocytes. This chain's CDR3 is CASSHRLSIEKLFF. In DNA, the CDR3 is TGTGCCAGCAGTCACAGATTGTCTATTGAAAAACTGTTTTTT.